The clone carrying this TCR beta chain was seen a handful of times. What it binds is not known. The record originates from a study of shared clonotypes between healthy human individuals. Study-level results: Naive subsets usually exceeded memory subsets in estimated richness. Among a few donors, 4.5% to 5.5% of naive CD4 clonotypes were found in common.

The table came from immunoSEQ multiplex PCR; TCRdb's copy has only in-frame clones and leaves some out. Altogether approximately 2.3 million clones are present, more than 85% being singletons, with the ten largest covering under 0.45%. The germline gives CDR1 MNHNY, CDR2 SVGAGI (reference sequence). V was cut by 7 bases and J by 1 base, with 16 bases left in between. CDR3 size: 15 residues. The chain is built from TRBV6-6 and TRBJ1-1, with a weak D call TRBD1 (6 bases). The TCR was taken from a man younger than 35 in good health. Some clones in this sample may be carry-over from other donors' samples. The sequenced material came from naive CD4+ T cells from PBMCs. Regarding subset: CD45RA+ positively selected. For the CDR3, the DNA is TGTGCCAGCATTCAACCAACAGGGCCGAACACTGAAGCTTTCTTT. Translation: CASIQPTGPNTEAFF.